This record covers a single T cell receptor (beta chain). Alongside a J-beta primer mix, a sample-barcoded 5' primer served in a second PCR lasting about 7 to 11 cycles. TCRdb analysed the 5' RACE reads with MiXCR anew, one entry per CDR3 protein. The sample records hundreds of thousands of distinct CDR3 sequences, 49% being singletons. The CDR3 runs 14 residues. CDR1 and CDR2 from the germline V gene are MNHEY and SMNVEV (reference sequence). V lost 4 bases and J lost 0; bases outside the gene matches: 2. These data are taken from a study of blood T cells in healthy people across ages. The sequenced material came from blood. This chain links TRBV27 with TRBJ2-5; 7 bases map to TRBD1. This sequence was found in a woman aged 60-70 years in good health. CDR3 sequence: CASSSQGDQETQYF. The CDR3 bases are TGTGCCAGCAGTTCGCAGGGGGACCAAGAGACCCAGTACTTC.